This entry lists 12 T cell receptor beta chains sequenced from one sample in a study of OX40 agonist ivuxolimab in advanced cancers. The assay was immunoSEQ multiplex PCR, and TCRdb's table has in-frame clones only and misses some. The sample lists about 20,000 clones, 65% to 85% seen once, with about 4.1% in the top ten. Material: CD4+ or CD8+ T cells sorted from blood, obtained in a trial of the OX40 agonist ivuxolimab. These receptors were taken from an adult with an advanced solid tumor such as melanoma, head and neck, liver or kidney cancer.

This chain connects TRBV11-2 to TRBJ2-5; tentative D call: TRBD2 (5 bases). TRBJ2-7 matches the DNA end more closely, so the J call is doubtful. The length of the CDR3 is 15 residues. CDR1 and CDR2 from the germline V gene are SGHAT and FQNNGV. CDR3 loop: CASSLVVAGVYEQYF. CDR3 sequence (DNA): TGTGCCAGCAGCTTAGTAGTGGCGGGCGTATACGAGCAGTACTTC.

This clone was recorded a few times. V gene TRBV19 combines with J gene TRBJ1-2; the D gene is possibly TRBD1 (5 bases). CDR1 is LNHDA, CDR2 SQIVND, per germline (reference sequence). The CDR3 is made up of 16 amino acids. V lost 0 bases and J lost 0, with 11 bases in between. In DNA form, the CDR3 reads TGTGCCAGTAGTATAGACTTCGGGACCACTAACTATGGCTACACCTTC. Protein product: CASSIDFGTTNYGYTF.

The chain is built from TRBV28 and TRBJ2-7; tentative D call: TRBD1 (6 bases). V gave up 7 bases and J gave up 1 base, with 17 bases separating them. CDR1 and CDR2 from the germline V gene are MDHEN and SYDVKM. This CDR3 comprises 15 residues. CDR3 amino acids: CASIQVRGSSYEQYF. The CDR3, as DNA: TGTGCCAGCATTCAGGTCAGGGGATCTTCCTACGAGCAGTACTTC.

This chain uses TRBV5-4 with TRBJ2-7; D is unclear. The V gene's germline CDR1 is SGHNT and CDR2 YYREEE (reference sequence). Trimming pared 0 bases from V and 6 bases from J, leaving 7 bases between. CDR3 length: 12 residues. The CDR3, as DNA: TGTGCCAGCAGCTTGGTAGGTGTCGAGCAGTACTTC. Translation: CASSLVGVEQYF.

The J gene is TRBJ2-7, the V gene TRBV6-5; possibly TRBD2 for D (6 bases). The V end lost 7 bases, the J end lost 9 bases, and 19 bases lay between the germline ends. The CDR3 spans 13 residues. Per germline, CDR1 MNHEY and CDR2 SVGAGI. CDR3 sequence reads: CASTRGAGTAQYF. Here the CDR3 DNA reads TGTGCCAGCACCCGCGGGGCAGGGACTGCGCAGTACTTC.

The chain combines TRBV7-8 with TRBJ2-7; the match to TRBD1 covers 11 bases. Germline V gene sequence: CDR1 SGHVS, CDR2 FQNEAQ. The CDR3 has 14 residues. The V gene end was trimmed by 3 bases and the J gene end by 6 bases; junction bases not matched to a gene: 4. The CDR3 sequence: CASSFGQGATEQYF. The DNA of the CDR3 is TGTGCCAGCAGCTTCGGACAGGGGGCCACCGAGCAGTACTTC.

The chain is built from TRBV11-2 and TRBJ2-5; no definite D call. The CDR3 runs to 12 residues. Trimming took off 6 bases at V and 5 bases at J, with 10 bases between the two ends. Germline lookup yields CDR1 SGHAT and CDR2 FQNNGV. CDR3 sequence reads: CASSRSFETQYF. Here the CDR3 DNA reads TGTGCCAGCAGTAGATCGTTCGAGACCCAGTACTTC.

V gene TRBV5-6 combines with J gene TRBJ2-5; a weak D match, TRBD2 (6 bases). Germline V gene lookup returns CDR1 SGHDT and CDR2 YYEEEE. The ends were cut back, 2 bases at V and 5 bases at J, with 10 bases in the middle. This CDR3 is built from 13 residues. The CDR3 reads CASSFIAGETQYF. The DNA for the CDR3 is TGTGCCAGCAGCTTTATTGCGGGGGAGACCCAGTACTTC.

The chain recombines TRBV7-3 with TRBJ1-5; D is perhaps TRBD1 (6 bases). The ends were cut back, 1 base at V and 7 bases at J, with 11 bases in the middle. The CDR3 loop spans 14 amino acids. The V gene's germline CDR1 is SGHTA and CDR2 FQGTGA. The CDR3 loop reads CASSLRPGEQPQHF. CDR3 nucleotides: TGTGCCAGCAGCTTAAGGCCAGGGGAACAGCCCCAGCATTTT.

The chain links TRBV7-3 to TRBJ2-3; the D gene is possibly TRBD1 (6 bases). The V gene's germline CDR1 is SGHTA and CDR2 FQGTGA. V was cut by 3 bases and J by 6 bases, with 16 bases left in between. The CDR3 has 15 amino acids. The CDR3 DNA reads as TGTGCCAGCAGCTTCGGCGGCAGGGGTTCGGATACGCAGTATTTT. Protein sequence: CASSFGGRGSDTQYF.

The rearrangement joins TRBV6-1 to TRBJ1-2; D call uncertain. Deletions cut 11 bases from V and 14 bases from J, with 24 bases between. Germline V lookup: CDR1 MNHNS, CDR2 SASEGT. The CDR3 has 12 residues. The CDR3 DNA reads as TGTGCCTGTCGCCCCTCAAGCCCGAAGGTTACCTTC. It specifies CACRPSSPKVTF.

The rearrangement uses TRBV2 and TRBJ2-7; D is undetermined. The CDR3 is 10 amino acids. Per germline, CDR1 SNHLY and CDR2 FYNNEI. The V and J ends lost 4 bases and 6 bases respectively, with 4 bases between them. The CDR3 loop is CASSVVEQYF. DNA of the CDR3: TGTGCCAGCAGTGTAGTCGAGCAGTACTTC.